The 27 T cell receptor beta chains below were found in one sample sequenced in a study of spatial heterogeneity in lung cancer. Time point reported: sample taken at primary tumor resection. Whole RNA was taken from tumor, nontumor lung or frozen PBMC; it was then sequenced unsorted. TCRdb itself ran the 5' RACE reads through MiXCR, one entry per CDR3 protein. The data contain roughly 79,000 distinct CDR3 sequences, around 12% of them singletons. The starting material was PBMCs, obtained at surgery. The receptors shown here come from a male donor with early-stage non-small cell lung cancer.

The rearrangement links TRBV18 to TRBJ2-5; 7 bases line up with TRBD1. CDR3 size: 13 residues. From germline, CDR1 is KGHSH and CDR2 LQKENI. The junction had 1 base not matched to a gene; V was cut back by 6 bases and J by 0 bases. CDR3 DNA: TGTGCCAGCTCCGGGACAGACCAAGAGACCCAGTACTTC. It codes for CASSGTDQETQYF.

There are a few counts of this clonotype. The rearrangement uses TRBV11-2 and TRBJ1-5; a possible D gene is TRBD1 (5 bases). CDR1 and CDR2 (germline): SGHAT, FQNNGV. CDR3 length equals 14 residues. Trimming removed 4 bases from V and 7 bases from J, with 14 bases in between. The CDR3 spells CASSSLKGKQPQHF. CDR3 DNA: TGTGCCAGCAGCTCCTTAAAGGGGAAGCAGCCCCAGCATTTT.

This clonotype was found a few times. The chain carries TRBV29-1 and TRBJ2-5, with 8 bases lining up with TRBD1. The CDR3 has 15 residues. Trimming took 6 bases from V and 1 from J; bases not matched to a gene: 10. The germline V gene has CDR1 SQVTM and CDR2 ANQGSEA. CDR3 sequence (DNA): TGCAGCGTCCGCGGACAGGGATCCCCCCAAGAGACCCAGTACTTC. Protein sequence: CSVRGQGSPQETQYF.

The gene calls are TRBV20-1 and TRBJ2-7; TRBD2 matches 8 bases. V dropped 5 bases and J dropped 1; count of bases not matched to a gene: 1. CDR3 length: 12 residues. Looked up from germline, CDR1 is DFQATT and CDR2 is SNEGSKA (reference sequence). The DNA for the CDR3 is TGCAGTGCTCGGGAGGGTTCCTACGAGCAGTACTTC. It is translated as CSAREGSYEQYF.

The chain has TRBV9 and TRBJ1-3; the match to TRBD1 covers 9 bases. The V gene end was trimmed by 3 bases and the J gene end by 1 base; junction bases not matched to a gene: 8. Germline CDR1 SGDLS, CDR2 YYNGEE. The CDR3 length is 17 residues. CDR3 DNA sequence: TGTGCCAGCAGCGAGCCGGGACAGGGTGGGTCTGGAAACACCATATATTTT. This sequence encodes CASSEPGQGGSGNTIYF.

J is TRBJ2-7 and V is TRBV7-9; 9 nucleotides agree with TRBD2. The CDR3 loop spans 14 amino acids. CDR1 SEHNR and CDR2 FQNEAQ come from the germline V gene (reference sequence). Trimming at V came to 1 base and at J to 3 bases, leaving 1 base not matched to a gene. The CDR3: CASSLGTSDYEQYF. The CDR3 region has the DNA TGTGCCAGCAGCTTAGGGACTAGCGACTACGAGCAGTACTTC.

This clonotype was picked up many times. The rearrangement joins TRBV5-1 to TRBJ2-2; maybe TRBD2 (5 bases). The germline CDR1 and CDR2 sequences are SGHRS and YFSETQ. The CDR3 consists of 15 residues. Deletions cut 0 bases from V and 5 bases from J, with 11 bases between. CDR3 sequence: CASSLGEFRTGELFF. The CDR3 DNA sequence: TGCGCCAGCAGCTTGGGGGAGTTTAGGACCGGGGAGCTGTTTTTT.

This clonotype was seen only a few times. The chain recombines TRBV10-3 with TRBJ2-1; 13 nucleotides agree with TRBD2. The V gene end was trimmed by 3 bases and the J gene end by 9 bases; junction bases not matched to a gene: 8. This CDR3 has 16 residues. Germline values: CDR1 ENHRY, CDR2 SYGVKD. CDR3 sequence (DNA): TGTGCCATCAGTGAAGGGACTAGCGGGGCGATCAGTGAGCAGTTCTTC. Translating gives CAISEGTSGAISEQFF.

The chain couples TRBV6-5 to TRBJ2-7, with D perhaps given as TRBD1 or TRBD2 (6 bases each). The CDR3 contains 14 residues. Trimming removed 7 bases at V and 1 base at J, with 14 bases between. Per the germline V gene, CDR1 is MNHEY and CDR2 is SVGAGI. CDR3 amino acids: CASTNGGQSYEQYF. CDR3 bases: TGTGCCAGCACCAACGGGGGCCAGTCCTACGAGCAGTACTTC.

This clonotype was seen many times. The chain joins TRBV6-2 or TRBV6-3 to TRBJ1-1; a weak D match, TRBD1 (6 bases). The length of the CDR3 is 15 residues. Germline V gene sequence: CDR1 MNHEY, CDR2 SVGEGT. V lost 6 bases, J lost 1 base, and 15 bases lay in between. The CDR3 spells CASRRTNRENTEAFF. DNA for the CDR3: TGTGCCAGCAGGCGCACCAACAGGGAGAACACTGAAGCTTTCTTT.

This clonotype was recorded a few times. The rearrangement joins TRBV5-6 to TRBJ2-3, with 7 bases matching TRBD1. The CDR3 consists of 16 residues. V lost 0 bases to trimming and J lost 4 bases; unmatched junction nucleotides: 8. CDR1 SGHDT and CDR2 YYEEEE come from the germline V gene. CDR3 sequence (DNA): TGTGCCAGCAGCTTGGGAGGGGGCCGTGAACCAGATACGCAGTATTTT. Translating it yields CASSLGGGREPDTQYF.

The CDR3 DNA follows: TGTGCCAGCAGCCGGGGACTAGCGGGGTCAAGCACAGATACGCAGTATTTT. Translation: CASSRGLAGSSTDTQYF. This sequence joins TRBV3-1 and TRBJ2-3, with 13 bases matching TRBD2. Trimming cost V 4 bases and J 0 bases; bases outside gene matches: 4. Germline V gives CDR1 LGHDT, CDR2 YNNKEL (reference sequence). The CDR3 is 17 residues long.

The chain recombines TRBV5-4 with TRBJ1-2; D uncertain. Germline V gene data show CDR1 as SGHNT and CDR2 as YYREEE (reference sequence). This CDR3 is built from 13 residues. The ends were cut back, 5 bases at V and 4 bases at J, with 12 bases in the middle. This chain's CDR3 is CASRVGRSYGYTF. The CDR3 DNA is TGTGCCAGCAGGGTGGGCAGGAGCTATGGCTACACCTTC.

This clonotype came up a few times. The chain has TRBV20-1 and TRBJ2-1; D is ambiguous. The CDR3 has 13 amino acids. Germline-derived CDR1 and CDR2 are DFQATT and SNEGSKA (reference sequence). V lost 3 bases to trimming and J lost 5 bases, with 11 bases between them. The CDR3 DNA reads TGCAGTGCTAGGGTTCGTACGGACAATGAGCAGTTCTTC. Translating it yields CSARVRTDNEQFF.

This clonotype was seen at least ten times. This chain joins TRBV7-6 and TRBJ1-6; D remains unclear. Deletions cut 5 bases from V and 9 bases from J, with 17 bases between. In germline, CDR1 is SGHVS, CDR2 FNYEAQ. CDR3 length equals 15 residues. This CDR3 reads CASSGRIGIGSPLHF. The CDR3 DNA is TGTGCCAGCAGCGGCCGTATTGGGATAGGTTCACCCCTCCACTTT.

The V gene is TRBV7-2, the J gene TRBJ2-3; a weak D match, TRBD2 (6 bases). Germline V gene data show CDR1 as SGHTA and CDR2 as FQGNSA. The CDR3 loop spans 15 amino acids. Trimming removed 4 bases from V and 1 base from J, with 12 bases in between. The CDR3 spells CASSSGLLGTDTQYF. The CDR3 DNA reads TGTGCCAGCAGCTCGGGACTCCTCGGCACAGATACGCAGTATTTT.

The table lists this clonotype with many counts. V gene TRBV5-6 combines with J gene TRBJ1-1; 10 positions match TRBD1. Germline V gene sequence: CDR1 SGHDT, CDR2 YYEEEE. The length of the CDR3 is 14 residues. V lost 3 bases and J lost 5; bases outside the gene matches: 4. CDR3 in DNA: TGTGCCAGCAGCTACGGGACAGGGGCTACTGAAGCTTTCTTT. Amino acid sequence: CASSYGTGATEAFF.

This clonotype appeared many times. This chain uses TRBV5-5 with TRBJ1-1; D not certain. The CDR3 runs to 13 residues. Germline loops: CDR1 SGHKS, CDR2 YYEKEE (reference sequence). Between the trimmed V and J ends, which lost 4 bases and 3 bases, there was a span of 10 bases. The CDR3 DNA follows: TGTGCCAGCAGCACGTTATCGGACACTGAAGCTTTCTTT. This gives the protein CASSTLSDTEAFF.

The table lists this clonotype with a few counts. This chain joins TRBV20-1 and TRBJ2-3; D ambiguous. Trimming took 0 bases from V and 0 from J, leaving 10 bases between them. Germline lookup yields CDR1 DFQATT and CDR2 SNEGSKA (reference sequence). CDR3 length: 15 amino acids. The CDR3 region is CSARDEGVSTDTQYF. The DNA of the CDR3 is TGCAGTGCTAGAGATGAAGGAGTAAGCACAGATACGCAGTATTTT.

V gene TRBV20-1 combines with J gene TRBJ2-4; TRBD1 or TRBD2 may be the D gene (5 bases each). This CDR3 is 14 amino acids long. The germline V gene has CDR1 DFQATT and CDR2 SNEGSKA (reference sequence). Trimming pared 7 bases from V and 0 bases from J, leaving 13 bases between. CDR3 amino acids: CSGVPGGAKNIQYF. Here the CDR3 DNA reads TGCAGTGGGGTGCCTGGGGGAGCCAAAAACATTCAGTACTTC.

CDR3 coding DNA: TGCGCCAGCAGCTTGACGGTGGGAAACACTGAAGCTTTCTTT. This gives the protein CASSLTVGNTEAFF. This sequence joins TRBV5-1 and TRBJ1-1; unclear D gene. Trimming left V 1 base short and J 2 bases short, with 9 bases between. Per the germline V gene, CDR1 is SGHRS and CDR2 is YFSETQ. This CDR3 is 14 amino acids long.

J is TRBJ2-3 and V is TRBV5-5; TRBD2 agrees at 7 bases. V lost 4 bases, J lost 2 bases, and 7 bases stayed unmatched. The CDR3 loop spans 15 amino acids. Germline V gene data show CDR1 as SGHKS and CDR2 as YYEKEE (reference sequence). CDR3 DNA sequence: TGTGCCAGCAGCCCGCCGGGACTAAACACAGATACGCAGTATTTT. Its translation: CASSPPGLNTDTQYF.

This clonotype was detected many times. V is TRBV9 and J is TRBJ2-2; no firm D call. This CDR3 comprises 11 residues. CDR1 is SGDLS, CDR2 YYNGEE, per germline. V lost 4 bases to trimming and J lost 7 bases, with 5 bases between them. The CDR3 DNA is TGTGCCAGCAGCCGATTCGGGGAGCTGTTTTTT. Its protein product is CASSRFGELFF.

V is TRBV5-1 and J is TRBJ2-3, with 11 positions matching TRBD2. From germline, CDR1 is SGHRS and CDR2 YFSETQ. The CDR3 extends over 15 amino acids. V was pared by 4 bases and J by 6 bases, with 7 bases of the junction left unmatched. The CDR3 protein is CASSLRSGGEDTQYF. The CDR3 bases are TGCGCCAGCAGCCTACGTAGCGGGGGGGAGGATACGCAGTATTTT.

The chain recombines TRBV3-1 with TRBJ2-1, with 7 bases identical to TRBD2. This CDR3 has 16 amino acids. The V gene end was trimmed by 0 bases and the J gene end by 5 bases; junction bases not matched to a gene: 7. Germline values: CDR1 LGHDT, CDR2 YNNKEL (reference sequence). The CDR3 loop reads CASSQDPAGNDNEQFF. Written as DNA, the CDR3 is TGTGCCAGCAGCCAAGACCCAGCGGGAAATGACAATGAGCAGTTCTTC.

This clonotype appeared many times. V usage is TRBV7-9 and J usage is TRBJ1-1, with D uncertain. The CDR3 extends over 15 amino acids. Trimming removed 5 bases at V and 2 bases at J, with 15 bases between. Germline V CDR1 and CDR2: SEHNR, FQNEAQ (reference sequence). CDR3 nucleotides: TGTGCCAGCAGCACCACCGGGCCGTACAACACTGAAGCTTTCTTT. Its translation: CASSTTGPYNTEAFF.

The CDR3 spells CATSRDRGSQETQYF. In DNA form, the CDR3 reads TGTGCCACCAGCAGAGATCGAGGGTCACAAGAGACCCAGTACTTC. The chain joins TRBV15 to TRBJ2-5; a weak D match, TRBD2 (5 bases). Germline CDR1 and CDR2: LNHNV and YYDKDF (reference sequence). V was pared by 0 bases and J by 2 bases, with 10 bases between. There are 15 residues in the CDR3.